This TCR beta chain is drawn from a study of blood T cell repertoires in COVID-19. Methods used by the authors: Reference gene primer amplification yielded estimated nucleated cell counts. Profiling relied on immunoSEQ multiplex PCR, and the TCRdb table lists in-frame clones only, not all of them. D and trimming come from the DNA, and the V and J calls and clone size come from that table. In the table there are about 130,000 clones, around three quarters of which are singletons. The CDR3 has 14 amino acids. V was pared by 6 bases and J by 6 bases, with 5 bases of the junction left unmatched. Per germline, CDR1 MDHEN and CDR2 SYDVKM.

The sequencing input was peripheral blood. The rearrangement links TRBV28 to TRBJ2-3, with TRBD2 matching over 11 bases. The clonotype was recovered from a human donor in a cohort sampled during active COVID-19. Here the CDR3 reads CASRASGGQDTQYF. Written as DNA, the CDR3 is TGTGCCAGCAGGGCTAGCGGGGGGCAGGATACGCAGTATTTT.